This T cell receptor beta chain is from a study of shared clonotypes between healthy human individuals. The table came from immunoSEQ multiplex PCR; TCRdb's copy has only in-frame clones and leaves some out. The table shows a few million clones, with roughly 92% occurring only once. In the case of this clone: The sample holds other DNA sequences that translate to the same CDR3.

Trimming shortened V by 4 bases and J by 6 bases, and 10 bases separated the two germline ends. This CDR3 region has 11 residues. CDR1 is DFQATT, CDR2 SNEGSKA, per germline (reference sequence). This clonotype was sampled from a man between 18 and 29 years old in good health. V usage is TRBV20-1 and J usage is TRBJ2-7; no reliable D call. The sample taken for sequencing was naive CD4+ T cells sorted from blood. Subset given: CD45RA+ positively selected. DNA of the CDR3: TGCAGTGCTACCTTGATAGGCGAGCAGTACTTC. Translation gives CSATLIGEQYF.